One sample yielded the 9 T cell receptor beta chains listed below, sequenced in a study of blood T cell repertoires in COVID-19 (dated by TCRdb to 2018 to 2020). The library was built by means of the immunoSEQ multiplex PCR assay. Not all clones reach the TCRdb copy of this immuneACCESS table, which keeps in-frame sequences only. Checked studies attribute under half of the gap to unresolved V genes and leave the rest unexplained. The sample records about 210,000 clones, more than 75% of which are singletons. The ten largest clonotypes hold roughly 7.1% of the sample. The sequenced sample was peripheral blood. These receptors all come from a woman in her sixties or seventies with COVID-19, enrolled during active disease.

The chain combines TRBV9 with TRBJ2-2; possible D gene TRBD2, 6 bases. CDR1 SGDLS and CDR2 YYNGEE come from the germline V gene. V was clipped by 5 bases and J by 2 bases, with 10 bases between them. The length of the CDR3 is 14 residues. The CDR3 reads CASRLAGNTGELFF. The DNA for the CDR3 is TGTGCCAGCAGATTGGCGGGAAACACCGGGGAGCTGTTTTTT.

This clone showed up just once. The rearrangement uses TRBV9 and TRBJ1-5; 7 bases align to TRBD1. CDR3 length: 14 amino acids. J gave up 4 bases and V 0 bases, and 1 base lay outside the gene matches. Per the germline V gene, CDR1 is SGDLS and CDR2 is YYNGEE. The CDR3 region has the DNA TGTGCCAGCAGCGTAGCAGGGGGTAATCAGCCCCAGCATTTT. It yields the protein CASSVAGGNQPQHF.

The chain is built from TRBV2 and TRBJ2-3; TRBD2 is a possible D gene (6 bases). The CDR3 is 15 residues long. V gave up 4 bases and J gave up 0 bases, with 11 bases separating them. In germline, CDR1 is SNHLY, CDR2 FYNNEI. In nucleotides, the CDR3 is TGTGCCAGCAGTGGGGCGGGATTTAGCACAGATACGCAGTATTTT. Its translation is CASSGAGFSTDTQYF.

This chain uses TRBV7-3 with TRBJ2-2; 12 bases map to TRBD2. Germline CDR1 SGHTA, CDR2 FQGTGA. The CDR3 sequence is 17 residues long. V shed 5 bases and J 1 base; nucleotides not matched to a gene: 5. CDR3 DNA sequence: TGTGCCAGCAGCCCACCTAGCGGGGGGGAGAACACCGGGGAGCTGTTTTTT. Amino acids: CASSPPSGGENTGELFF.

The V gene is TRBV11-2, the J gene TRBJ1-5, with D hard to call. Deletions cut 1 base from V and 5 bases from J, with 18 bases between. CDR1 SGHAT and CDR2 FQNNGV come from the germline V gene. This CDR3 is built from 17 residues. The CDR3 here is CASSLATSGRWDQPQHF. The CDR3 DNA is TGTGCCAGCAGCTTAGCCACCAGTGGGCGATGGGATCAGCCCCAGCATTTT.

This chain links TRBV6-2 or TRBV6-3 with TRBJ2-7; no clear D. This CDR3 has 11 residues. The germline V gene encodes CDR1 MNHEY and CDR2 SVGEGT. V was pared by 4 bases and J by 3 bases, with 4 bases between. CDR3 sequence (DNA): TGTGCCAGCAGTTCTTACTACGAGCAGTACTTC. It yields the protein CASSSYYEQYF.

This rearrangement joins TRBV9 to TRBJ1-1; no definite D call. The CDR3 runs to 12 residues. V dropped 0 bases and J dropped 8 bases, with 8 bases sitting between them. CDR1 is SGDLS and CDR2 is YYNGEE in the germline V gene. The DNA for the CDR3 is TGTGCCAGCAGCGTAGGTCCGGGAGAAGCTTTCTTT. Protein: CASSVGPGEAFF. Filled out from reference TRBV9 and TRBJ1-1, the complete variable domain reads DSGVTQTPKHLITATGQRVTLRCSPRSGDLSVYWYQQSLDQGLQFLIQYYNGEERAKGNILERFSAQQFPDLHSELNLSSLELGDSALYFCASSVGPGEAFFGQGTRLTVV.

CDR3 region: CASSPTTASGNTIYF. CDR3 DNA sequence: TGTGCCAGCTCACCGACAACAGCCTCTGGAAACACCATATATTTT. The chain links TRBV18 to TRBJ1-3; the D is unclear. Trimming removed 3 bases at V and 0 bases at J, with 9 bases between. Looked up from germline, CDR1 is KGHSH and CDR2 is LQKENI. The CDR3 extends over 15 amino acids.

The rearrangement links TRBV12-3 or TRBV12-4 to TRBJ1-5; D gene ambiguous. The V and J ends lost 7 bases and 9 bases respectively, with 13 bases between them. There are 12 residues in the CDR3. CDR3 coding DNA: TGTGCCAGCAAAGGCCGGGGTGTGCCCCAGCATTTT. This gives the protein CASKGRGVPQHF.